These 31 T cell receptor beta chains originate from one sample sequenced in a study of T-cell memory formation after mild COVID-19 (dated by TCRdb to the early 2020s). The protocol used for the library was 5' RACE. Sequencer: Illumina NovaSeq 6000. Using fastp at Q25 and MiXCR, TCRdb reprocessed the public reads and kept productive beta chains. Identical CDR3 proteins give one entry, which carries the most common genes and DNA. The sample table shows a few hundred thousand distinct CDR3 sequences, and roughly 15% are seen once. The ten top clones hold around 24% of the sample. Sequencing input: PBMCs or a T cell subset sorted from them (not recorded which). These TCRs come from a man between 18 and 35 years old who had mild COVID-19 (a few samples of this study predate the infection). The sample titles of this study are shuffled in the database, so cell type and time point are left out; the donor was told from shared clones.

J is TRBJ1-5 and V is TRBV28, with D unresolved. CDR3 length: 15 amino acids. The V end lost 2 bases, the J end lost 9 bases, and 17 bases lay between the germline ends. The germline V gene has CDR1 MDHEN and CDR2 SYDVKM. The CDR3 region is CASSLSLVSGRPQHF. Written as DNA, the CDR3 is TGTGCCAGCAGTTTAAGCTTGGTTAGCGGGCGGCCCCAGCATTTT.

The chain carries TRBV7-8 and TRBJ2-4; a weak D match, TRBD2 (5 bases). The CDR3 is made up of 14 amino acids. V lost 2 bases to trimming and J lost 8 bases, with 13 bases between them. The germline gives CDR1 SGHVS, CDR2 FQNEAQ. The CDR3, as DNA: TGTGCCAGCAGCTTAAGGGAGCGGAGTGACATTCAGTACTTC. Residues: CASSLRERSDIQYF.

The chain recombines TRBV11-2 with TRBJ2-7; D is perhaps TRBD2 (6 bases). This CDR3 contains 13 residues. CDR1 is SGHAT, CDR2 FQNNGV, per germline. Trimming removed 0 bases at V and 4 bases at J, with 7 bases between. Here the CDR3 DNA reads TGTGCCAGCAGCTTAGATGCGGGGTACGAGCAGTACTTC. Translation: CASSLDAGYEQYF.

This clonotype has only a few counts. The chain recombines TRBV6-5 with TRBJ1-3; TRBD1 might be the D (5 bases). Germline CDR1 and CDR2: MNHEY and SVGAGI. Trimming removed 4 bases at V and 2 bases at J, with 15 bases between. The length of the CDR3 is 16 residues. The CDR3 nucleotides read TGTGCCAGCAGTTCCCTCACAGCAGGGACTGGAAACACCATATATTTT. Its protein product is CASSSLTAGTGNTIYF.

This clonotype has a handful of counts. This rearrangement joins TRBV7-2 to TRBJ1-2; D ambiguous. Germline CDR1 SGHTA, CDR2 FQGNSA. Trimming removed 5 bases at V and 8 bases at J, with 12 bases between. CDR3 length: 12 amino acids. The CDR3 spells CASSHPTRGYTF. Written as DNA, the CDR3 is TGTGCCAGCAGCCACCCTACCCGGGGCTACACCTTC. The whole variable domain, filled in from reference TRBV7-2 and TRBJ1-2, reads GAGVSQSPSNKVTEKGKDVELRCDPISGHTALYWYRQSLGQGLEFLIYFQGNSAPDKSGLPSDRFSAERTGGSVSTLTIQRTQQEDSAVYLCASSHPTRGYTFGSGTRLTVV.

V usage is TRBV6-2 or TRBV6-3 and J usage is TRBJ2-7; 8 bases are shared with TRBD1. Trimming removed 5 bases from V and 6 bases from J; junction bases left unmatched: 12. CDR1 and CDR2 from the germline V gene are MNHEY and SVGEGT. There are 15 residues in the CDR3. CDR3 sequence: CASSTAGTGDGEQYF. As DNA, the CDR3 is TGTGCCAGCAGTACGGCCGGGACAGGAGATGGCGAGCAGTACTTC.

The chain combines TRBV7-2 with TRBJ1-5; D gene unclear. This CDR3 contains 16 residues. Germline values: CDR1 SGHTA, CDR2 FQGNSA. Trimming took off 1 base at V and 4 bases at J, with 14 bases between the two ends. CDR3: CASSLDFAASNQPQHF. The CDR3 coding sequence is TGTGCCAGCAGCTTAGATTTTGCGGCGTCGAATCAGCCCCAGCATTTT. Combining the CDR3 with reference TRBV7-2 and TRBJ1-5 gives the whole variable domain GAGVSQSPSNKVTEKGKDVELRCDPISGHTALYWYRQSLGQGLEFLIYFQGNSAPDKSGLPSDRFSAERTGGSVSTLTIQRTQQEDSAVYLCASSLDFAASNQPQHFGDGTRLSIL.

This clonotype was observed a handful of times. The chain employs TRBV7-7 and TRBJ2-5; D not resolved. The CDR3 runs 15 residues. Germline lookup yields CDR1 SSHAT and CDR2 FNYEAQ (reference sequence). Trimming took off 0 bases at V and 1 base at J, with 9 bases between the two ends. CDR3 nucleotide sequence: TGTGCCAGCAGCTTAGCCCTAGGACCCCAAGAGACCCAGTACTTC. Its translation: CASSLALGPQETQYF.

This clonotype was recorded many times. The chain carries TRBV18 and TRBJ2-7; 7 nucleotides match TRBD2. The CDR3 consists of 13 residues. The V segment lost 3 bases and the J segment 2 bases; nucleotides outside the gene matches: 1. Germline V lookup: CDR1 KGHSH, CDR2 LQKENI. This CDR3 reads CASSPGGTYEQYF. In nucleotides, the CDR3 is TGTGCCAGCTCACCGGGAGGGACCTACGAGCAGTACTTC.

This clonotype was seen ten or more times. The chain is built from TRBV5-1 and TRBJ2-1; 8 nucleotides line up with TRBD2. V was clipped by 3 bases and J by 7 bases; unmatched bases: 9. Germline V CDR1 and CDR2: SGHRS, YFSETQ. The CDR3 length is 15 residues. The DNA for the CDR3 is TGCGCCAGCAGCTACGAGCGGGGGCCCAATAATGAGCAGTTCTTC. Its protein is CASSYERGPNNEQFF.

The table lists this clonotype with a few counts. The chain joins TRBV12-3 or TRBV12-4 to TRBJ2-2, with D hard to call. This CDR3 is built from 11 residues. V dropped 10 bases and J dropped 8 bases, with 11 bases sitting between them. The CDR3 sequence: CATLRWGELFF. Here the CDR3 DNA reads TGTGCCACCCTCCGCTGGGGGGAGCTGTTTTTT.

This clonotype was counted only a few times. The V call is TRBV7-9, the J call TRBJ2-5; 7 bases match TRBD2. Looked up from germline, CDR1 is SEHNR and CDR2 is FQNEAQ (reference sequence). This CDR3 has 15 amino acids. V dropped 2 bases and J dropped 1; count of bases not matched to a gene: 4. In DNA form, the CDR3 reads TGTGCCAGCAGCTTACAAGCGGGGATCCAAGAGACCCAGTACTTC. This codes for CASSLQAGIQETQYF.

The CDR3 spells CSSLVPGQGTYGYTF. The CDR3, as DNA: TGCAGTAGCCTCGTCCCGGGACAGGGGACCTATGGCTACACCTTC. The gene calls are TRBV29-1 and TRBJ1-2, with 10 nucleotides matching TRBD1. The germline V gene has CDR1 SQVTM and CDR2 ANQGSEA. This CDR3 has 15 residues.

The DNA for the CDR3 is TGTGCCAGCAGCACTAGCGGGACTTACAATGAGCAGTTCTTC. Its protein is CASSTSGTYNEQFF. The chain employs TRBV7-2 and TRBJ2-1; 10 bases agree with TRBD2. V lost 5 bases to trimming and J lost 4 bases; unmatched junction nucleotides: 2. This CDR3 is built from 14 residues. Germline CDR1 is SGHTA and CDR2 is FQGNSA.

There are a few counts of this clonotype. The chain combines TRBV9 with TRBJ2-2, with D possibly matching TRBD1 (6 bases). The CDR3 is 14 amino acids. Trimming shortened V by 3 bases and J by 7 bases, and 13 bases separated the two germline ends. Looked up from germline, CDR1 is SGDLS and CDR2 is YYNGEE. The CDR3 loop reads CASSGTGFNGELFF. Written as DNA, the CDR3 is TGTGCCAGCAGCGGTACAGGGTTTAACGGGGAGCTGTTTTTT.

This clonotype was detected only a few times. CDR3 DNA sequence: TGTGCCAGCACCAAGGACTTTCCCTCAGATACGCAGTATTTT. Protein product: CASTKDFPSDTQYF. This chain links TRBV12-3 or TRBV12-4 with TRBJ2-3, with D tentatively TRBD2 (5 bases). V dropped 7 bases and J dropped 4 bases, with 15 bases sitting between them. This CDR3 has 14 residues.

This clonotype was counted ten times or more. The gene calls are TRBV4-3 and TRBJ2-1; D may be TRBD1 (5 bases). Germline V gene data show CDR1 as LGHNA and CDR2 as YSLEER. The V and J ends lost 0 bases and 8 bases respectively, with 8 bases between them. This CDR3 is 13 amino acids long. In DNA, the CDR3 is TGCGCCAGCAGCCAAGATGCAGGGTATGAGCAGTTCTTC. The encoded protein is CASSQDAGYEQFF.

This clonotype was observed many times. The chain carries TRBV5-1 and TRBJ2-3; 7 bases line up with TRBD2. V shed 4 bases and J 2 bases; nucleotides not matched to a gene: 7. CDR3 size: 15 residues. Germline assignment: CDR1 SGHRS and CDR2 YFSETQ. Here the CDR3 DNA reads TGCGCCAGCAGCGGAGGGGACTACACCACAGATACGCAGTATTTT. Translation: CASSGGDYTTDTQYF.

This chain links TRBV29-1 with TRBJ2-7, with 8 bases lining up with TRBD1. CDR3 length: 14 residues. Per germline, CDR1 SQVTM and CDR2 ANQGSEA. After removal of 3 bases from V and 2 bases from J, the junction contained 6 bases not matched to a gene. The CDR3 bases are TGCAGCGTTGATACAGGGGGAGAGACCTACGAGCAGTACTTC. It is translated as CSVDTGGETYEQYF.

The V call is TRBV18, the J call TRBJ2-7; TRBD1 might be the D (6 bases). CDR1 is KGHSH and CDR2 is LQKENI in the germline V gene. The CDR3 sequence is 13 residues long. The V gene lost 3 bases and the J gene lost 6 bases, with 12 bases spanning the gap. The CDR3 region is CASSPVDRGEQYV. DNA of the CDR3: TGTGCCAGCTCACCCGTGGACAGAGGCGAGCAGTACGTC.

Only a few counts were recorded for this clonotype. The rearrangement links TRBV5-1 to TRBJ2-7, with D maybe TRBD1 (5 bases). The V and J ends lost 0 bases and 6 bases respectively, with 10 bases between them. Looked up from germline, CDR1 is SGHRS and CDR2 is YFSETQ. The CDR3 is 13 residues long. The CDR3 loop reads CASSLAGMSEQYF. CDR3 nucleotides: TGCGCCAGCAGCTTGGCAGGGATGAGCGAGCAGTACTTC.

The chain couples TRBV2 to TRBJ2-1; D not certain. V dropped 4 bases and J dropped 4 bases, with 11 bases sitting between them. This CDR3 region has 14 residues. Germline-derived CDR1 and CDR2 are SNHLY and FYNNEI. The CDR3: CASSGIEAYNEQFF. The CDR3 DNA reads as TGTGCCAGCAGTGGTATAGAGGCATACAATGAGCAGTTCTTC.

This clonotype has a handful of counts. V gene TRBV10-2 combines with J gene TRBJ2-7; D may be TRBD1 (6 bases). This CDR3 region has 13 residues. Trimming pared 6 bases from V and 3 bases from J, leaving 12 bases between. Looked up from germline, CDR1 is WSHSY and CDR2 is SAAADI. This CDR3 is CASRTGFNYEQYF. CDR3 nucleotides: TGCGCCAGCAGGACAGGTTTTAACTACGAGCAGTACTTC.

Only a few counts were recorded for this clonotype. This chain uses TRBV18 with TRBJ1-2, with no clear D. The CDR3 totals 14 residues. V lost 5 bases to trimming and J lost 4 bases, with 14 bases between them. Germline CDR1 KGHSH, CDR2 LQKENI. The CDR3 region is CASSDGPGLYGYTF. CDR3 DNA sequence: TGTGCCAGCTCAGATGGGCCTGGCCTCTATGGCTACACCTTC.

The chain recombines TRBV7-2 with TRBJ2-3; 10 nucleotides line up with TRBD2. The length of the CDR3 is 18 residues. Losses at the gene ends were 0 bases for V and 6 bases for J; bases not matched to a gene: 12. Per the germline V gene, CDR1 is SGHTA and CDR2 is FQGNSA. The CDR3 loop reads CASSLAPRLAGEGDTQYF. For the CDR3, the DNA is TGTGCCAGCAGCTTAGCTCCCCGCCTAGCGGGGGAAGGGGATACGCAGTATTTT.

Only a few counts were recorded for this clonotype. The chain recombines TRBV6-2 or TRBV6-3 with TRBJ2-7; TRBD2 might be the D (6 bases). This CDR3 contains 12 residues. The germline V and J ends were trimmed by 10 bases and 3 bases, with 13 bases remaining between them. CDR1 is MNHEY and CDR2 is SVGEGT in the germline V gene. CDR3 sequence reads: CATGGTHYEQYV. The CDR3, as DNA: TGTGCCACCGGGGGAACCCACTACGAGCAGTACGTC.

This clonotype showed up just a few times. The V call is TRBV7-8, the J call TRBJ1-2; 8 bases fit TRBD1. J lost 8 bases, V lost 5 bases, and 7 bases had no gene match. Germline-derived CDR1 and CDR2 are SGHVS and FQNEAQ. The CDR3 length is 13 residues. CDR3 region: CASSPRTGFGYTF. The CDR3 nucleotides read TGTGCCAGCAGCCCTCGGACAGGGTTCGGCTACACCTTC.

In this sample, this clonotype turned up many times. This chain links TRBV4-3 with TRBJ2-5; D possibly corresponds to TRBD2 (5 bases). This CDR3 has 13 residues. V gave up 1 base and J gave up 4 bases, with 7 bases separating them. Per germline, CDR1 LGHNA and CDR2 YSLEER. The CDR3 protein is CASSQGERETQYF. Here the CDR3 DNA reads TGCGCCAGCAGCCAAGGGGAGCGAGAGACCCAGTACTTC.

The chain has TRBV7-2 and TRBJ2-3, with TRBD2 identical over 11 bases. V was clipped by 4 bases and J by 4 bases; unmatched bases: 7. There are 16 residues in the CDR3. Germline CDR1 SGHTA, CDR2 FQGNSA. The CDR3: CASSYSSGGVPDTQYF. The CDR3 nucleotides read TGTGCCAGCAGCTATAGTAGCGGGGGGGTACCAGATACGCAGTATTTT.

The table lists this clonotype with a few counts. The chain joins TRBV5-1 to TRBJ2-1; 10 nucleotides agree with TRBD1. The CDR3 runs 16 residues. Germline V gene data show CDR1 as SGHRS and CDR2 as YFSETQ. The V gene end was trimmed by 0 bases and the J gene end by 6 bases; junction bases not matched to a gene: 6. The CDR3 coding sequence is TGCGCCAGCAGCTTGGGGGCCGGGACAGGGGTCAATGAGCAGTTCTTC. It translates to CASSLGAGTGVNEQFF.

V usage is TRBV24-1 and J usage is TRBJ2-2; maybe TRBD2 (7 bases). The CDR3 covers 15 residues. Germline-derived CDR1 and CDR2 are KGHDR and SFDVKD. Deletions cut 2 bases from V and 5 bases from J, with 11 bases between. The CDR3 DNA follows: TGTGCCACCAGTGATTGGGGGGGCCGGACCGGGGAGCTGTTTTTT. Its protein is CATSDWGGRTGELFF.